Following are 15 T cell receptor beta chains from one sample sequenced in a study of T cell repertoires in cytomegalovirus infection. TCRdb redid the calling of the reads with MiXCR, one entry per CDR3 protein. Of tens of thousands of distinct CDR3 sequences listed, 4% are singletons. The sequenced sample was PBMCs. Source of these receptors: a human donor in good health (CMV status not recorded). Some clones in this sample may be carry-over from other donors' samples.

This clonotype was recorded at least ten times. This chain uses TRBV10-3 with TRBJ2-1, with TRBD2 matching 11 bases. Germline CDR1 and CDR2: ENHRY and SYGVKD. The CDR3 runs to 15 residues. V lost 5 bases and J lost 8; bases outside the gene matches: 8. The CDR3 loop reads CAISTLAGGLDEQFF. CDR3 bases: TGTGCCATCAGTACGTTAGCGGGAGGGCTGGATGAGCAGTTCTTC.

The table lists this clonotype with many counts. The V gene is TRBV12-3 or TRBV12-4, the J gene TRBJ1-5, with D uncertain. This CDR3 comprises 12 residues. V lost 3 bases to trimming and J lost 7 bases, with 7 bases between them. Here the CDR3 DNA reads TGTGCCAGCAGTTTCAAGGGACAGCCCCAGCATTTT. It codes for CASSFKGQPQHF.

This clonotype was seen at least ten times. J is TRBJ2-1 and V is TRBV7-2; 10 bases line up with TRBD2. The V segment lost 5 bases and the J segment 7 bases; nucleotides outside the gene matches: 8. Germline CDR1 and CDR2: SGHTA and FQGNSA. The CDR3 has 15 amino acids. The chain's CDR3 is CASSKSGGAGNEQFF. Written as DNA, the CDR3 is TGTGCCAGCAGCAAGAGCGGGGGGGCCGGGAATGAGCAGTTCTTC. The full variable domain, its missing parts supplied by reference TRBV7-2 and TRBJ2-1, is GAGVSQSPSNKVTEKGKDVELRCDPISGHTALYWYRQSLGQGLEFLIYFQGNSAPDKSGLPSDRFSAERTGGSVSTLTIQRTQQEDSAVYLCASSKSGGAGNEQFFGPGTRLTVL.

This chain joins TRBV24-1 and TRBJ2-1; D ambiguous. Germline CDR1 is KGHDR and CDR2 is SFDVKD. Trimming pared 6 bases from V and 6 bases from J, leaving 11 bases between. This CDR3 is 13 amino acids long. CDR3 protein: CATSLTWANEQFF. The CDR3, as DNA: TGTGCCACCAGTCTCACCTGGGCCAATGAGCAGTTCTTC.

The table lists this clonotype with many counts. V gene TRBV7-9 combines with J gene TRBJ2-7; TRBD2 aligns across 8 bases. This CDR3 comprises 15 residues. V dropped 5 bases and J dropped 9; count of bases not matched to a gene: 15. The V gene's germline CDR1 is SEHNR and CDR2 FQNEAQ (reference sequence). CDR3 region: CASSKVVAGSSGQYF. The CDR3 DNA reads as TGTGCCAGCAGCAAGGTGGTAGCGGGGTCTTCGGGGCAGTACTTC. Supplemented by reference TRBV7-9 and TRBJ2-7, the full variable domain reads DTGVSQNPRHKITKRGQNVTFRCDPISEHNRLYWYRQTLGQGPEFLTYFQNEAQLEKSRLLSDRFSAERPKGSFSTLEIQRTEQGDSAMYLCASSKVVAGSSGQYFGPGTRLTVT.

This clonotype was seen ten or more times. V gene TRBV7-6 combines with J gene TRBJ1-2, with D possibly TRBD1 on 6 matching bases. V was clipped by 5 bases and J by 8 bases, with 21 bases between them. Germline CDR1 and CDR2: SGHVS and FNYEAQ. This CDR3 comprises 15 residues. DNA for the CDR3: TGTGCCAGCAGCGGGTACAGGGCCGCCCAGGACGGCTACACCTTC. Translation: CASSGYRAAQDGYTF.

Ten or more counts support this clonotype. The gene calls are TRBV7-2 and TRBJ2-1; D may match TRBD1 or TRBD2 (5 bases each). Trimming left V 4 bases short and J 7 bases short, with 17 bases between. CDR1 and CDR2 (germline): SGHTA, FQGNSA. The CDR3 runs 15 residues. The DNA of the CDR3 is TGTGCCAGCAGCTCAACCGGGACCGGGTTGAATGAGCAGTTCTTC. This codes for CASSSTGTGLNEQFF.

This clonotype was found many times. The chain joins TRBV20-1 to TRBJ2-7; a weak D match, TRBD2 (6 bases). Germline V gene lookup returns CDR1 DFQATT and CDR2 SNEGSKA (reference sequence). The V gene lost 4 bases and the J gene lost 0 bases, with 13 bases spanning the gap. The CDR3 totals 14 residues. The CDR3 reads CSAKVRRDSYEQYF. Written as DNA, the CDR3 is TGCAGTGCTAAGGTTCGGCGGGACTCCTACGAGCAGTACTTC.

The table lists this clonotype with many counts. This chain links TRBV7-2 with TRBJ2-1, with D perhaps matching TRBD1 or TRBD2 (6 bases each). The germline gives CDR1 SGHTA, CDR2 FQGNSA. V was trimmed by 4 bases and J by 1 base, leaving 8 bases between them. The CDR3 has 14 amino acids. CDR3 nucleotides: TGTGCCAGCAGCTGGGGGGCGTCCTACAATGAGCAGTTCTTC. Protein sequence: CASSWGASYNEQFF.

This clonotype came up many times. The V and J genes are TRBV7-6 and TRBJ2-5; possibly TRBD2 for D (5 bases). From germline, CDR1 is SGHVS and CDR2 FNYEAQ. V was cut by 4 bases and J by 1 base, with 10 bases left in between. The CDR3 spans 14 residues. The CDR3 spells CASSSAGGQETQYF. CDR3 nucleotides: TGTGCCAGCAGCTCCGCCGGAGGCCAAGAGACCCAGTACTTC.

This clonotype was recorded at least ten times. The chain carries TRBV2 and TRBJ2-6; D gene ambiguous. Germline-derived CDR1 and CDR2 are SNHLY and FYNNEI. The V end was cut by 5 bases, the J end by 6 bases, with 5 bases between. The CDR3 totals 12 residues. As DNA, the CDR3 is TGTGCCAGCAGTACCTCGGCCAACGTCCTGACTTTC. It specifies CASSTSANVLTF.

This clonotype appeared many times. The V gene is TRBV7-2, the J gene TRBJ2-5, with TRBD2 matching over 13 bases. Per the germline V gene, CDR1 is SGHTA and CDR2 is FQGNSA. Trimming at V came to 3 bases and at J to 4 bases, leaving 5 bases not matched to a gene. This CDR3 has 16 residues. Written as DNA, the CDR3 is TGTGCCAGCAGCTTGGGACTAGCGGGGAATGGAGAGACCCAGTACTTC. This gives the protein CASSLGLAGNGETQYF.

This clonotype showed up many times. The rearrangement joins TRBV7-8 to TRBJ2-3, with D possibly TRBD2 on 6 matching bases. CDR1 and CDR2 (germline): SGHVS, FQNEAQ. Trimming removed 2 bases from V and 3 bases from J, with 18 bases in between. This CDR3 has 17 residues. The CDR3 nucleotides are TGTGCCAGCAGCTTATGGCTCCCAGCGGGCGAAACAGATACGCAGTATTTT. Its protein is CASSLWLPAGETDTQYF.

This clonotype occurred many times. This chain links TRBV4-1 with TRBJ2-1; a weak D match, TRBD2 (5 bases). Deletions cut 5 bases from V and 4 bases from J, with 15 bases between. Per germline, CDR1 MGHRA and CDR2 YSYEKL. This CDR3 contains 15 residues. CDR3 nucleotide sequence: TGCGCCAGCAGCTCCCCCGGCGGGCCTTACAATGAGCAGTTCTTC. Protein product: CASSSPGGPYNEQFF.

The chain links TRBV29-1 to TRBJ2-5; D might be TRBD2 (5 bases). V was clipped by 5 bases and J by 5 bases, with 12 bases between them. This CDR3 is 12 amino acids long. Germline V gives CDR1 SQVTM, CDR2 ANQGSEA. This chain's CDR3 is CSVSDPGETQYF. In DNA form, the CDR3 reads TGCAGCGTTTCGGATCCGGGGGAGACCCAGTACTTC. The whole variable domain, remainder taken from reference TRBV29-1 and TRBJ2-5, is SAVISQKPSRDICQRGTSLTIQCQVDSQVTMMFWYRQQPGQSLTLIATANQGSEATYESGFVIDKFPISRPNLTFSTLTVSNMSPEDSSIYLCSVSDPGETQYFGPGTRLLVL.